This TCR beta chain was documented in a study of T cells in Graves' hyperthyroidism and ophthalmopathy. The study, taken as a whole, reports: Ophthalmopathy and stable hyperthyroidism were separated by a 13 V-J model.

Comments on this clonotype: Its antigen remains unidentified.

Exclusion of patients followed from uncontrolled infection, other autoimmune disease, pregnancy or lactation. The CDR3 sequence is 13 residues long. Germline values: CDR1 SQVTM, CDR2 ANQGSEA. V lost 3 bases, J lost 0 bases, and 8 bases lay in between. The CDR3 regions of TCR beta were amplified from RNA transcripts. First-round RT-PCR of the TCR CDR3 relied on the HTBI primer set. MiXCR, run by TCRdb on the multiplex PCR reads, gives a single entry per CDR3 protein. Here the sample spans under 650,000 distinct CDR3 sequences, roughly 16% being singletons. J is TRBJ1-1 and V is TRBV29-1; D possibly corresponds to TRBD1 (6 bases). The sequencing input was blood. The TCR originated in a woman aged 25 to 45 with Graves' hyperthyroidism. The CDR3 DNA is TGCAGCGTTGATCCAGGGGTGAACACTGAAGCTTTCTTT. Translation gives CSVDPGVNTEAFF.